Sequencing of this TCR beta chain was carried out in a study of a mutant IDH1 vaccine in newly diagnosed glioma. Study information: Vaccination began 4-6 weeks post radiotherapy alone, or with temozolomide cycles. The sex distribution of treated patients was around 60% male and 37.5% female, with a mean age of around 40 years. In the visit schedule, V12 fell in week 35, while V13 fell in week 47.

TCRdb's table, derived via immunoSEQ multiplex PCR, lists solely in-frame clones and lacks some. In the table there are about 27,000 clones, more than 60% of which are singletons. Worth noting for this clone: The antigen remains unidentified.

Time point indicated: week 35, safety follow-up. Vaccination used 300 ug of mutant IDH1 20-mer peptide per dose, with topical imiquimod. Newly diagnosed WHO grade 3 or 4 IDH1-mutant, ATRX-lost astrocytomas were identified in the donors. The germline V gene encodes CDR1 LNHNV and CDR2 YYDKDF (reference sequence). Losses at the gene ends were 0 bases for V and 7 bases for J; bases not matched to a gene: 8. This CDR3 contains 15 residues. Sequenced material: PBMCs, taken from a glioma patient whose treatment included an IDH1 peptide vaccine. This clonotype originated in a man in his forties or fifties with glioma. The chain carries TRBV15 and TRBJ1-2; 7 bases agree with TRBD1. The CDR3 is CATSRDKGAASGYTF. The DNA of the CDR3 is TGTGCCACCAGCAGAGATAAGGGGGCGGCGAGTGGCTACACCTTC. The entire variable domain, with the rest obtained from reference TRBV15 and TRBJ1-2, is as follows: DAMVIQNPRYQVTQFGKPVTLSCSQTLNHNVMYWYQQKSSQAPKLLFHYYDKDFNNEADTPDNFQSRRPNTSFCFLDIRSPGLGDTAMYLCATSRDKGAASGYTFGSGTRLTVV.